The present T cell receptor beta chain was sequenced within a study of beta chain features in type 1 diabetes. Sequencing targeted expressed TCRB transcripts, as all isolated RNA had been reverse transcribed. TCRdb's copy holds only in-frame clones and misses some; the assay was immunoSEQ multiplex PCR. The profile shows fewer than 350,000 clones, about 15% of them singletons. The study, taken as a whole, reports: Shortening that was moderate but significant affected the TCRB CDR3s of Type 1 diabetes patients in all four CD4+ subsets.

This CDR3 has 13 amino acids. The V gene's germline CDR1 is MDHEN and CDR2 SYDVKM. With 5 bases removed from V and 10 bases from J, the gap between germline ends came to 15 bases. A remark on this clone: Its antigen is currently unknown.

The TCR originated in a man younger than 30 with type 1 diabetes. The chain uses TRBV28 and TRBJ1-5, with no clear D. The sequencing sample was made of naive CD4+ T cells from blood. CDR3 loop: CASSKGEDLPQHF. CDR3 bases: TGTGCCAGCAGTAAGGGAGAAGATCTACCCCAGCATTTT. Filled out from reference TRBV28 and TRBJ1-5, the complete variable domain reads DVKVTQSSRYLVKRTGEKVFLECVQDMDHENMFWYRQDPGLGLRLIYFSYDVKMKEKGDIPEGYSVSREKKERFSLILESASTNQTSMYLCASSKGEDLPQHFGDGTRLSIL.